This T cell receptor (beta chain) was obtained from a study of T-cell reconstitution after alpha-beta-depleted transplantation in children. Using unique molecular identifiers, the investigators prepared the TCRbeta library. TCRdb re-derived calls from the PCR reads in MiXCR, one entry per CDR3 protein. The repertoire consists of about 610,000 distinct CDR3 sequences, with roughly a tenth occurring once and the leading ten covering about 4.2%. At least ten counts were recorded for this clonotype. Germline assignment: CDR1 SGHRS and CDR2 YFSETQ. There are 14 residues in the CDR3. Trimming removed 4 bases from V and 0 bases from J, with 7 bases in between.

The TCR was taken from a human donor who donated a stem cell graft to a child with acute myeloid leukemia. This sample comprised PBMCs from the stem cell graft donor, obtained from the stem cell graft. This chain joins TRBV5-1 and TRBJ2-2; D is unclear. The DNA for the CDR3 is TGCGCCAGCAGCAGGAATGCGAACACCGGGGAGCTGTTTTTT. It is translated as CASSRNANTGELFF. Complete variable domain (other parts from reference TRBV5-1 and TRBJ2-2): KAGVTQTPRYLIKTRGQQVTLSCSPISGHRSVSWYQQTPGQGLQFLFEYFSETQRNKGNFPGRFSGRQFSNSRSEMNVSTLELGDSALYLCASSRNANTGELFFGEGSRLTVL.